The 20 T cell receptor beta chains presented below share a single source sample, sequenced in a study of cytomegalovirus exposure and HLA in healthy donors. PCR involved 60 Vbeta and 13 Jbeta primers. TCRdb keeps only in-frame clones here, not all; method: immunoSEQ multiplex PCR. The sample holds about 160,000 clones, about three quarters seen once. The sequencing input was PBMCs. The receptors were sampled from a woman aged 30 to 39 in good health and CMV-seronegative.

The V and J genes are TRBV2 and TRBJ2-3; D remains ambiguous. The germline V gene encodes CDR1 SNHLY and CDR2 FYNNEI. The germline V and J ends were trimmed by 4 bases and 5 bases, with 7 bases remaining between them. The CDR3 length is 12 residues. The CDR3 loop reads CASSVRRDTQYF. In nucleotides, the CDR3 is TGTGCCAGCAGTGTCAGAAGAGATACGCAGTATTTT.

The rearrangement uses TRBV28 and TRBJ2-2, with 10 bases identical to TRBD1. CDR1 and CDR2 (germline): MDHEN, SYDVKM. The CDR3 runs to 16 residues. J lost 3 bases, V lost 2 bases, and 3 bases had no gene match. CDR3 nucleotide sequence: TGTGCCAGCAGTTTAGGGACAGGGGTGGACACCGGGGAGCTGTTTTTT. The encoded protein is CASSLGTGVDTGELFF.

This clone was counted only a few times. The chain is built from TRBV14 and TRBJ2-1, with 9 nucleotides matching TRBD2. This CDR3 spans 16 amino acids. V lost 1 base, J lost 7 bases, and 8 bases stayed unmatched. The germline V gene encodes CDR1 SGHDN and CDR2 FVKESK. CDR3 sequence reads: CASSQGLAGWGNEQFF. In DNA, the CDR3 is TGTGCCAGCAGCCAAGGGCTAGCGGGGTGGGGGAATGAGCAGTTCTTC.

The CDR3 reads CAVAGGGTLNTEAFF. The CDR3 DNA is TGTGCCGTCGCGGGAGGGGGCACCCTGAACACTGAAGCTTTCTTT. V and J are TRBV7-9 and TRBJ1-1, with 7 bases fitting TRBD1. Trimming cost V 11 bases and J 0 bases; bases outside gene matches: 12. The CDR3 has 15 residues. Per germline, CDR1 SEHNR and CDR2 FQNEAQ (reference sequence).

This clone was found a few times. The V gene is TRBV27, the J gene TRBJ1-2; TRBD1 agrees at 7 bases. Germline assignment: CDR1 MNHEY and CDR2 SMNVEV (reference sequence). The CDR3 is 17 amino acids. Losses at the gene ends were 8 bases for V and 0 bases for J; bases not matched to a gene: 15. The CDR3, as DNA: TGTGCCAGCTCCACCGTAGGGGGCACCGACCCTAACTATGGCTACACCTTC. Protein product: CASSTVGGTDPNYGYTF.

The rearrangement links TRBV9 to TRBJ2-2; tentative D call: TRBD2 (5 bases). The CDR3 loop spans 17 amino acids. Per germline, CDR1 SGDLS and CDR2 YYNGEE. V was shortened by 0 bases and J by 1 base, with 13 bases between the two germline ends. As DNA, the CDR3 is TGTGCCAGCAGCGTAGGGGGAGTACCTCTGAACACCGGGGAGCTGTTTTTT. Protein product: CASSVGGVPLNTGELFF.

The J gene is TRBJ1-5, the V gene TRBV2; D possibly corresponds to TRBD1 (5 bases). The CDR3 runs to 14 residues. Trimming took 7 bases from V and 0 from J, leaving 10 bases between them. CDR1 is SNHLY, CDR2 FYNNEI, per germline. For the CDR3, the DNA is TGTGCCAGCAACGGGGGGTATAGCAATCAGCCCCAGCATTTT. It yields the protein CASNGGYSNQPQHF. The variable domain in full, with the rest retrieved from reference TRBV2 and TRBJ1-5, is EPEVTQTPSHQVTQMGQEVILRCVPISNHLYFYWYRQILGQKVEFLVSFYNNEISEKSEIFDDQFSVERPDGSNFTLKIRSTKLEDSAMYFCASNGGYSNQPQHFGDGTRLSIL.

The CDR3 loop is CASSGEGGNQPQHF. DNA of the CDR3: TGTGCCAGCAGCGGAGAAGGGGGCAATCAGCCCCAGCATTTT. The V call is TRBV7-8, the J call TRBJ1-5; TRBD1 might be the D (5 bases). Germline V CDR1 and CDR2: SGHVS, FQNEAQ. V was trimmed by 5 bases and J by 2 bases, leaving 10 bases between them. This CDR3 is 14 amino acids long.

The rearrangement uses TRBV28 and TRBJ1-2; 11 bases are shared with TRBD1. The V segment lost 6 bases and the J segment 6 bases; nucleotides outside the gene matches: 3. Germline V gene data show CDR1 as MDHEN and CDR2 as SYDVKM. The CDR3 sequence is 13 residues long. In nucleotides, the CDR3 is TGTGCCAGCAGGTGGACAGGGGGCCATGGCTACACCTTC. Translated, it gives CASRWTGGHGYTF.

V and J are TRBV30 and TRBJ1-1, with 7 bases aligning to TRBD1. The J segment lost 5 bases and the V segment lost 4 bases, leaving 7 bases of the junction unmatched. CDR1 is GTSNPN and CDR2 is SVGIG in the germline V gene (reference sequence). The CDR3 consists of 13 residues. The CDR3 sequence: CAWTPDRATEAFF. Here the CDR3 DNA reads TGTGCCTGGACTCCTGACAGGGCAACTGAAGCTTTCTTT.

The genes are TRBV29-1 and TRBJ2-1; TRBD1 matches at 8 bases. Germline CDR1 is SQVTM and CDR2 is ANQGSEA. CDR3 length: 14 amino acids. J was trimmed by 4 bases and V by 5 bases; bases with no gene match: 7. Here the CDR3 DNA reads TGCAGCGTTCGGGACAGGCTCCCTTACAATGAGCAGTTCTTC. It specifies CSVRDRLPYNEQFF.

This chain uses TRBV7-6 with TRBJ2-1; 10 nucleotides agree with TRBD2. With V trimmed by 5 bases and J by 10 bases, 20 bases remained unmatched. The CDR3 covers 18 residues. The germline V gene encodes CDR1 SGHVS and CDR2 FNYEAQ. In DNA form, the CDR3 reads TGTGCCAGCAGCAAGTACGCGAGCGGGAGCGGGGGGGCCCGAGAGCAGTTCTTC. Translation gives CASSKYASGSGGAREQFF.

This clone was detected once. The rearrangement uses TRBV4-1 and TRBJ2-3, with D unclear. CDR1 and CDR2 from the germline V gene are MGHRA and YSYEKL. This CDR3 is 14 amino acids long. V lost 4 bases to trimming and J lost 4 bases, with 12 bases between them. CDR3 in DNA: TGCGCCAGCAGCCCGCGGTCTTGGGCAGATACGCAGTATTTT. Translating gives CASSPRSWADTQYF.

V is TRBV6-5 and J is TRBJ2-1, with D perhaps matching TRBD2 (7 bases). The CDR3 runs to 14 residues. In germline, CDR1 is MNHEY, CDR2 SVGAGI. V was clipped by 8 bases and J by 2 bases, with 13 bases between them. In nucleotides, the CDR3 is TGTGCCAGCGGGCCGGGGGGCACCTACAATGAGCAGTTCTTC. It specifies CASGPGGTYNEQFF.

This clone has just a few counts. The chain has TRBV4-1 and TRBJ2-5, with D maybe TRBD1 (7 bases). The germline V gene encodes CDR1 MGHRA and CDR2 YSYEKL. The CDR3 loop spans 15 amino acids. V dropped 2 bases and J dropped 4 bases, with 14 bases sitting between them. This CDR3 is CASSQSGGGAETQYF. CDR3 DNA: TGCGCCAGCAGCCAATCAGGAGGGGGCGCAGAGACCCAGTACTTC.

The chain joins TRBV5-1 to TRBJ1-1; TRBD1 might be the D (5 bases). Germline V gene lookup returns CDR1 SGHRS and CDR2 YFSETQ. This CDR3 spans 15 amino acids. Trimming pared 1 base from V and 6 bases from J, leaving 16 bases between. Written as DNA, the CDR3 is TGCGCCAGCAGCTTGCCGGGGGGACCGGGCGCTGAAGCTTTCTTT. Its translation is CASSLPGGPGAEAFF.

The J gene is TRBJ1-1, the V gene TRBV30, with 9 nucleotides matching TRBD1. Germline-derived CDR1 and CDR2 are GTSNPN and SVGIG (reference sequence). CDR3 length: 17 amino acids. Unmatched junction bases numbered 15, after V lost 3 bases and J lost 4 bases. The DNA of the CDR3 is TGTGCCTGGAGATGGGCGGGGACAGGGAGTTTTGGCACTGAAGCTTTCTTT. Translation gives CAWRWAGTGSFGTEAFF.

CDR3 DNA: TGTGCCATCGGGACTAGCCACACAGATACGCAGTATTTT. Translating it yields CAIGTSHTDTQYF. V is TRBV10-3 and J is TRBJ2-3, with 9 bases aligning to TRBD2. The CDR3 has 13 residues. Germline V gene lookup returns CDR1 ENHRY and CDR2 SYGVKD. J gave up 2 bases and V 8 bases, and 2 bases lay outside the gene matches.

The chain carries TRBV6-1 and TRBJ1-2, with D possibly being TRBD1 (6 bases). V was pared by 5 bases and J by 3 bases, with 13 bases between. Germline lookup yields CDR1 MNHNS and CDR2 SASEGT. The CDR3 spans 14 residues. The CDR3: CASSLSGGDYGYTF. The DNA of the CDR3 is TGTGCCAGCAGTCTGTCGGGGGGCGACTATGGCTACACCTTC.

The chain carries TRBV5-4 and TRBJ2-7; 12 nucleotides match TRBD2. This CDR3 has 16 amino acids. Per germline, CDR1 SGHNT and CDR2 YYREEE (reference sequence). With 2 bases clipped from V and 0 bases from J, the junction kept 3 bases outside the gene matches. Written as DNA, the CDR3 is TGTGCCAGCAGCTTAAGGACTAGCGGGGTCTCCTACGAGCAGTACTTC. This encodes CASSLRTSGVSYEQYF.